This TCR beta chain was captured in a study of T cells expressing NK-cell markers. TCRdb re-called the 5' RACE reads, yielding one record per CDR3 amino acid sequence without DNA. Reported are approximately 420,000 distinct CDR3 sequences; the ten largest clones contain around 10%. This CDR3 has 15 residues. Sequencing was performed on blood T cells: a sorted CD56 or NKG2C T cell subset, CD4+ or CD8+ T cells, or bulk PBMC T cells (not recorded which). The clonotype originates from a woman aged 50 to 60 in good health. The rearrangement joins TRBV21-1 to TRBJ2-5; there is no DNA to check the TCRdb D call of TRBD2. TRBV21-1 is labeled a pseudogene. The CDR3 region is CASSTPGLAQETQYF.